This T cell receptor (beta chain) is drawn from a study of shared T cell receptors in the human thymus. The protocol was immunoSEQ multiplex PCR, while the TCRdb copy is restricted to in-frame clones and leaves out a portion. The sample shows 650,000 to 950,000 clones, approximately 85% of them seen only once. Germline V gene lookup returns CDR1 SGHTA and CDR2 FQGNSA. CDR3 length: 15 amino acids. V lost 5 bases to trimming and J lost 1 base; unmatched junction nucleotides: 5. The sample was also reused in another study, on human thymus T cells. As that report states: Finnish infants who were healthy and having corrective surgery for congenital heart defects made up the donors. V and J genes seemed to be used with bias in thymic and blood repertoires. Related work showed strongly overlapping thymic repertoires across unrelated individuals.

The chain recombines TRBV7-2 with TRBJ1-1; TRBD1 matches at 9 bases. The receptor was derived from a girl under three years old with a congenital heart defect. Sequencing was performed on thymocytes. The DNA for the CDR3 is TGTGCCAGCAGCCCAAGACAGGGGGAGAACACTGAAGCTTTCTTT. It encodes CASSPRQGENTEAFF.